This is a list of T cell receptor beta chains from one sample in a study of T cells in localized non-small cell lung cancer. Assay: immunoSEQ multiplex PCR; the TCRdb copy retains only in-frame clones and omits some. The repertoire includes around 6,400 clones, roughly 25% of them detected once, and around 9.3% sits in the top ten. The source was lung tumor tissue, collected before any cancer treatment. The receptors shown here come from an older female donor with stage I lung adenocarcinoma. The CDR3 runs from the conserved cysteine through the conserved F or W.

J gene	V gene	CDR3 protein
TRBJ2-7	TRBV14	CASSQVWGTSGKSPYEQYF
TRBJ1-1	TRBV11-3	CASSYRNREPTEAFF
TRBJ1-5	TRBV28	CASGKLGEGINQPQHF
TRBJ1-1	TRBV11-3	CASSQGDGLGVEAFF
TRBJ1-1	TRBV19	CASQAEDSTNTEAFF
TRBJ2-2	TRBV6-8	CASIDWGRDTGELFF
TRBJ2-7	TRBV11-3	CASSTPGRNYEQYF
TRBJ2-1	TRBV13	CASSEAGSYNEQFF
TRBJ2-7	TRBV11-3	CASRDGDRRWEQYF
TRBJ1-5	TRBV11-3	CASSLGWDNNQPQHF
TRBJ2-3	TRBV9	CASNFGARTDTQYF
TRBJ1-2	TRBV11-3	CASSPRWGPGWPSNYGYTF
TRBJ1-5	TRBV19	CASSIIPADQPQHF
TRBJ2-7	TRBV11-3	CASSPWTGSTGYEQYF
TRBJ1-4	TRBV29-1	CSVGSATNEKLFF
TRBJ2-1	TRBV6-8	CASSDSTRNEQFF
TRBJ2-1	TRBV10-3	CAIRRDWQLYNEQFF
TRBJ2-1	TRBV28	CASSGLAGSGLYNEQFF
TRBJ1-5	TRBV6-8	CASTGRAGGNQPQHF
TRBJ1-1	TRBV6-8	CASSYTPPRATEAFF
TRBJ2-7	TRBV11-3	CASSSLGRQYEQYF
TRBJ2-5	TRBV5-1	CASSFETGGETQYF
TRBJ2-5	TRBV4-1	CASSQERGQRGYQETQYF
TRBJ2-3	TRBV11-3	CASIPFGVGTDTQYF
TRBJ1-2	TRBV28	CASSPGSPTVYGYTF
TRBJ2-1	TRBV6-8	CASSYSPAADYNEQFF
TRBJ2-1	TRBV14	CASSQDQGFTRFF
TRBJ2-7	TRBV28	CASTSLAGGPGYEQYF
TRBJ2-3	TRBV9	CASSVEEVISTDTQYF
TRBJ1-1	TRBV11-3	CASSLVGLSNTEAFF